One sample yielded the 5 T cell receptor beta chains listed below, sequenced in a study of blood T cell repertoires in COVID-19. This table comes from immunoSEQ multiplex PCR, and its TCRdb copy is limited to in-frame clones, with some not included. The sample includes about 68,000 clones, roughly three quarters of them seen just once. Sample: peripheral blood. Every receptor here comes from an older woman with acute or convalescent COVID-19.

This clone was seen a handful of times. The chain recombines TRBV3-1 (or the pseudogene TRBV3-2) with TRBJ2-7, with D tentatively TRBD2 (6 bases). This CDR3 is built from 16 residues. V gave up 0 bases and J gave up 6 bases, with 18 bases separating them. Germline CDR1 LGHDT, CDR2 YNNKEL (reference sequence). This chain's CDR3 is CASSQDGGAWVGEQYF. For the CDR3, the DNA is TGTGCCAGCAGCCAAGATGGAGGGGCGTGGGTGGGCGAGCAGTACTTC.

The V gene is TRBV15, the J gene TRBJ2-3; TRBD2 might be the D (6 bases). V lost 0 bases and J 1 base, leaving 8 bases between the germline ends. The CDR3 length is 15 residues. In germline, CDR1 is LNHNV, CDR2 YYDKDF (reference sequence). The CDR3 here is CATSRDWGGTDTQYF. The CDR3 nucleotides read TGTGCCACCAGCAGAGATTGGGGGGGCACAGATACGCAGTATTTT.

The V and J genes are TRBV28 and TRBJ1-1; D might be TRBD1 (6 bases). The CDR3 is made up of 14 amino acids. The V and J ends lost 5 bases and 4 bases respectively, with 14 bases between them. Germline values: CDR1 MDHEN, CDR2 SYDVKM. Here the CDR3 reads CASSRGGLSTEAFF. The CDR3 bases are TGTGCCAGCAGTCGGGGGGGCTTATCCACTGAAGCTTTCTTT.

The J gene is TRBJ1-1, the V gene TRBV4-1, with D possibly TRBD1 on 6 matching bases. Germline V gene sequence: CDR1 MGHRA, CDR2 YSYEKL. V gave up 4 bases and J gave up 7 bases, with 22 bases separating them. The CDR3 runs to 16 residues. CDR3 protein: CASSLGEGGGAFEAFF. CDR3 DNA sequence: TGCGCCAGCAGCCTCGGGGAGGGGGGGGGCGCGTTTGAAGCTTTCTTT.

V gene TRBV3-1 (or the pseudogene TRBV3-2) combines with J gene TRBJ1-1; 7 bases align to TRBD1. V shed 2 bases and J 5 bases; nucleotides not matched to a gene: 5. Per the germline V gene, CDR1 is LGHDT and CDR2 is YNNKEL (reference sequence). The CDR3 sequence is 14 residues long. The CDR3 sequence is CASSQSTGQTEAFF. CDR3 sequence (DNA): TGTGCCAGCAGCCAATCGACAGGGCAGACTGAAGCTTTCTTT.